This T cell receptor beta chain was sequenced during a study of cytomegalovirus exposure and HLA in healthy donors. Study-level points and caveats: An assumption of roughly uniform sequencing depth across donors underlay the presence/absence analyses. A later analysis reportedly found that, within productive TCRs, an Asian-associated ancestry cluster had fewer N-insertions than the mean observed across the roughly 610 donors. Donor immune exposure was known only as CMV serostatus.

PCR used 60 Vbeta primers and 13 Jbeta primers. Measured with immunoSEQ multiplex PCR; TCRdb has only the in-frame clones, and not every one. Here the sample spans approximately 150,000 clones, about 85% being singletons. Worth noting for this clone: The target antigen is unknown.

The germline gives CDR1 SGDLS, CDR2 YYNGEE. The CDR3 sequence is 15 residues long. The J segment lost 4 bases and the V segment lost 7 bases, leaving 11 bases of the junction unmatched. The sequenced sample was PBMCs. V usage is TRBV9 and J usage is TRBJ1-2, with 9 bases that match TRBD1. The receptor comes from a boy younger than 10 in good health and CMV-seronegative. CDR3 sequence reads: CASSLRDRVVYGYTF. CDR3 DNA: TGTGCCAGCTCGCTCCGGGACAGGGTCGTCTATGGCTACACCTTC.